These T cell receptor beta chains were read from a single sample in a study of T cell changes during pregnancy in multiple sclerosis. Assay used: immunoSEQ multiplex PCR; TCRdb lists only in-frame clones, some missing. The sample has tens of thousands of clones; around 90% are singletons. This material consisted of peripheral blood, taken in the first trimester of pregnancy. The receptors come from a female donor in good health, enrolled as a control in a pregnancy study. The CDR3 runs from the conserved cysteine through the conserved F or W. A D gene is named only where the DNA matches it firmly. Expanded clones get a size class; other rows say once, few or many, or leave the size out.

d_gene | j_gene | len | v_gene | abundance | CDR3aa | CDR3nt
- | TRBJ2-2 | 18 | TRBV28 | - | CASRPRKQGYSNTGELFF | TGTGCCAGCAGACCGAGAAAACAGGGCTACTCGAACACCGGGGAGCTGTTTTTT
- | TRBJ1-3 | 15 | TRBV27 | - | CASSPIDRKGNTIYF | TGTGCCAGCAGTCCGATAGACAGGAAGGGAAACACCATATATTTT
- | TRBJ2-2 | 15 | TRBV6-5 | - | CASSRTDRSTGELFF | TGTGCCAGCAGTCGGACAGACCGGAGCACCGGGGAGCTGTTTTTT
- | TRBJ2-7 | 13 | TRBV5-1 | - | CASSSTGHYEQYF | TGCGCCAGCAGCAGCACAGGTCACTACGAGCAGTACTTC
- | TRBJ1-1 | 14 | TRBV5-4 | - | CASSSQGMNTEAFF | TGTGCCAGCAGTTCCCAGGGGATGAACACTGAAGCTTTCTTT
TRBD1 | TRBJ2-2 | 17 | TRBV27 | - | CASSLWALTGDTGELFF | TGTGCCAGCAGTTTATGGGCACTAACAGGGGACACCGGGGAGCTGTTTTTT
TRBD1 | TRBJ2-1 | 15 | TRBV28 | once | CASSPPGQGAGTQFF | TGTGCCAGCAGTCCACCGGGACAGGGCGCAGGTACACAGTTCTTC
- | TRBJ2-7 | 15 | TRBV6-5 | - | CASSYSGGRSYEQYF | TGTGCCAGCAGTTACTCGGGGGGGCGCAGCTACGAGCAGTACTTC
- | TRBJ1-1 | 13 | TRBV7-3 | once | CASSPGGGTEAFF | TGTGCCAGCAGCCCCGGGGGGGGCACTGAAGCTTTCTTT
TRBD2 | TRBJ2-3 | 15 | TRBV7-9 | - | CASSSPSGGTDTQYF | TGTGCCAGCAGCTCACCTAGCGGGGGGACAGATACGCAGTATTTT
- | TRBJ1-1 | 13 | TRBV30 | once | CAWSVSKSTEAFF | TGTGCCTGGAGTGTATCTAAGTCCACTGAAGCTTTCTTT
- | TRBJ2-1 | 13 | TRBV6-5 | - | CASHGLEYNEQFF | TGTGCCAGCCACGGCCTAGAATACAATGAGCAGTTCTTC
- | TRBJ1-5 | 14 | TRBV28 | - | CASSLPDGNQPQHF | TGTGCCAGCAGTCTCCCTGACGGGAATCAGCCCCAGCATTTT
- | TRBJ2-1 | 12 | TRBV6-5 | - | CATSESYNEQFF | TGTGCCACCAGTGAGTCCTACAATGAGCAGTTCTTC
TRBD1 | TRBJ2-7 | 14 | TRBV6-1 | - | CASQLGTGTYEQYF | TGTGCCAGCCAGCTCGGGACAGGGACCTACGAGCAGTACTTC
TRBD2 | TRBJ2-1 | 16 | TRBV28 | - | CASSSRDYRNYNEQFF | TGTGCCAGCAGTTCAAGGGACTACCGGAATTACAATGAGCAGTTCTTC
- | TRBJ1-5 | 15 | TRBV7-2 | once | CASSLRGGSNQPQHF | TGTGCCAGCAGCTTACGGGGGGGGAGCAATCAGCCCCAGCATTTT
TRBD1 | TRBJ1-2 | 20 | TRBV28 | - | CASSLTSPPPRDRGGYGYTF | TGTGCCAGCAGTTTAACTTCCCCCCCGCCCCGGGACAGGGGAGGCTATGGCTACACCTTC
TRBD2 | TRBJ2-1 | 15 | TRBV5-1 | - | CASRGSGGATNEQFF | TGCGCCAGCAGAGGAAGCGGGGGGGCCACAAATGAGCAGTTCTTC
TRBD1 | TRBJ2-5 | 15 | TRBV9 | - | CASSVAGTGEETQYF | TGTGCCAGCAGCGTAGCCGGGACAGGGGAAGAGACCCAGTACTTC
- | TRBJ1-2 | 14 | TRBV4-2 | - | CASSQGGQSYGYTF | TGTGCCAGCAGCCAAGGTGGACAGTCCTATGGCTACACCTTC
- | TRBJ1-1 | 14 | TRBV6-4 | - | CASSQTGTNTEAFF | TGTGCCAGCAGTCAAACCGGGACAAACACTGAAGCTTTCTTT
- | TRBJ2-2 | 19 | TRBV4-3 | - | CASSQDLRGGSINTGELFF | TGCGCCAGCAGCCAAGATCTGAGGGGGGGCTCGATTAACACCGGGGAGCTGTTTTTT
- | TRBJ2-5 | 12 | TRBV30 | - | CAWRWPGETQYF | TGTGCCTGGAGATGGCCGGGAGAGACCCAGTACTTC
- | TRBJ2-7 | 12 | TRBV6-6 | - | CASTPGFGEQYF | TGTGCCAGCACGCCAGGGTTCGGCGAGCAGTACTTC
- | TRBJ1-2 | 13 | TRBV6-5 | - | CASKKNKIYGYTF | TGTGCCAGCAAAAAAAACAAAATCTATGGCTACACCTTC
- | TRBJ1-1 | 13 | TRBV7-2 | - | CASSLPGNTEAFF | TGTGCCAGCAGCTTACCGGGGAACACTGAAGCTTTCTTT
TRBD1 | TRBJ2-2 | 15 | TRBV5-5 | - | CASSPIGQGTGELFF | TGTGCCAGCAGCCCGATAGGACAGGGCACCGGGGAGCTGTTTTTT
- | TRBJ2-5 | 11 | TRBV7-8 | - | CASSWGETQYF | TGTGCCAGCAGCTGGGGCGAGACCCAGTACTTC
- | TRBJ1-2 | 13 | TRBV18 | - | CASSPGRGGGYTF | TGTGCCAGCTCACCGGGCAGGGGTGGTGGCTACACCTTC
TRBD1 | TRBJ2-7 | 16 | TRBV28 | - | CASSRLMGQGSYEQYF | TGTGCCAGCAGTCGGCTCATGGGACAGGGTTCGTACGAGCAGTACTTC
TRBD1 | TRBJ2-7 | 15 | TRBV7-3 | once | CASSLPRDRVHEQYF | TGTGCCAGCAGCCTCCCTCGGGACAGGGTCCACGAGCAGTACTTC
- | TRBJ2-7 | 11 | TRBV29-1 | - | CSVGTVYEQYF | TGCAGCGTCGGGACTGTCTACGAGCAGTACTTC
- | TRBJ1-5 | 17 | TRBV7-9 | - | CASSLAGGEWPVQPQHF | TGTGCCAGCAGCCTCGCAGGAGGAGAATGGCCCGTCCAGCCCCAGCATTTT
TRBD2 | TRBJ2-5 | 13 | TRBV9 | - | CASRLAGWETQYF | TGTGCCAGCAGGTTAGCGGGGTGGGAGACCCAGTACTTC
- | TRBJ1-2 | 13 | TRBV7-2 | - | CASSLNQNYGYTF | TGTGCCAGCAGCTTAAATCAAAACTATGGCTACACCTTC
- | TRBJ1-1 | 13 | TRBV18 | - | CASSSRENTEAFF | TGTGCCAGCTCCTCCAGGGAGAACACTGAAGCTTTCTTT
TRBD1 | TRBJ2-1 | 16 | TRBV2 | once | CASSESGQGGYNEQFF | TGTGCCAGCAGTGAATCAGGACAGGGCGGGTACAATGAGCAGTTCTTC
TRBD1 | TRBJ1-6 | 14 | TRBV28 | - | CASKDRGGDSPLHF | TGTGCCTCCAAAGACAGGGGAGGGGATTCACCCCTCCACTTT
TRBD2 | TRBJ2-3 | 16 | TRBV5-1 | - | CASSLDSAGGPDTQYF | TGCGCCAGCAGCTTGGACTCCGCGGGGGGGCCCGATACGCAGTATTTT
- | TRBJ1-3 | 15 | TRBV30 | - | CAWSGDSSSGNTIYF | TGTGCCTGGAGTGGAGACTCAAGCTCTGGAAACACCATATATTTT
TRBD1 | TRBJ2-3 | 14 | TRBV7-9 | - | CASSFGTEQDTQYF | TGTGCCAGCAGTTTTGGGACAGAACAAGATACGCAGTATTTT
- | TRBJ2-7 | 15 | TRBV28 | - | CASSQSGTYSYEQYF | TGTGCCAGCAGTCAATCCGGGACATACTCCTACGAGCAGTACTTC
TRBD2 | TRBJ2-1 | 15 | TRBV9 | - | CASSDGLAAWNEQFF | TGTGCCAGCAGCGACGGACTAGCGGCTTGGAATGAGCAGTTCTTC
TRBD1 | TRBJ1-1 | 14 | TRBV7-9 | once | CASSLVGQGTEAFF | TGTGCCAGCAGCTTAGTTGGACAGGGCACTGAAGCTTTCTTT
TRBD2 | TRBJ2-7 | 14 | TRBV7-6 | - | CASSRGGAPYEQYF | TGTGCCAGCAGCCGGGGGGGAGCCCCCTACGAGCAGTACTTC
TRBD1 | TRBJ1-2 | 15 | TRBV5-1 | - | CASSLGDRGTYGYTF | TGCGCCAGCAGCTTGGGGGACAGGGGGACCTATGGCTACACCTTC
TRBD1 | TRBJ1-1 | 15 | TRBV9 | - | CASSVSTGGFTEAFF | TGTGCCAGCAGCGTTTCGACAGGGGGTTTCACTGAAGCTTTCTTT
TRBD1 | TRBJ2-5 | 17 | TRBV15 | - | CATSRVGKGTVKETQYF | TGTGCCACCAGCAGAGTCGGAAAAGGGACAGTAAAAGAGACCCAGTACTTC
- | TRBJ2-5 | 12 | TRBV29-1 | - | CSVVQYQETQYF | TGCAGCGTTGTTCAGTACCAAGAGACCCAGTACTTC
TRBD1 | TRBJ2-6 | 16 | TRBV5-1 | - | CASNRQGNSGANVLTF | TGCGCCAGCAATCGACAGGGGAACTCTGGGGCCAACGTCCTGACTTTC
- | TRBJ2-5 | 14 | TRBV27 | - | CASAAGRGGETQYF | TGTGCCAGCGCGGCGGGCAGGGGTGGTGAGACCCAGTACTTC
- | TRBJ2-1 | 15 | TRBV4-2 | - | CASSSGDFSYNEQFF | TGTGCCAGCAGCTCGGGGGATTTCTCCTACAATGAGCAGTTCTTC
- | TRBJ2-1 | 15 | TRBV27 | - | CASSLSTRRDNEQFF | TGTGCCAGCAGTTTATCGACCCGACGGGACAATGAGCAGTTCTTC
- | TRBJ2-4 | 12 | TRBV7-8 | - | CASSLATGIQYF | TGTGCCAGCAGCTTAGCCACCGGCATTCAGTACTTC
TRBD1 | TRBJ1-2 | 17 | TRBV27 | - | CASSFAWTGGLNYGYTF | TGTGCCAGCAGTTTCGCCTGGACAGGGGGCCTCAACTATGGCTACACCTTC
TRBD1 | TRBJ2-7 | 15 | TRBV5-6 | - | CASSLVAGGDYEQYF | TGTGCCAGCAGCTTGGTTGCAGGGGGAGACTACGAGCAGTACTTC